This TCR beta chain was sequenced during a study of TIL therapy for anti-PD-1-resistant metastatic lung cancer. In this sample, this clone turned up a few times. The CDR3 totals 14 residues. CDR1 SNHLY and CDR2 FYNNEI come from the germline V gene. With V trimmed by 3 bases and J by 3 bases, 4 bases remained unmatched. Time point specified: pre-treatment sample, taken before nivolumab and TIL therapy. The tumor samples were excised metastases, mostly pleural nodules or supraclavicular lymph nodes. The libraries were made with immunoSEQ v3. Generated by immunoSEQ multiplex PCR, the TCRdb table keeps only in-frame clones and is missing some. The repertoire holds some 13,000 clones, 66% seen once, with around 9.5% in the top ten.

The chain is built from TRBV2 and TRBJ1-1; 7 bases are shared with TRBD1. The specimen was tumor tissue, collected at baseline. The receptor's source is a woman between 25 and 80 years old with non-small cell lung cancer. In DNA form, the CDR3 reads TGTGCCAGCAGTGAGTGGACAGGCTACACTGAAGCTTTCTTT. Protein: CASSEWTGYTEAFF.